Below, one T cell receptor beta chain is given with its context. The sample originates from a study of shared clonotypes between healthy human individuals. The CDR3 contains 17 residues. The V gene's germline CDR1 is KGHSH and CDR2 LQKENI. J gave up 2 bases and V 6 bases, and 7 bases lay outside the gene matches. The data were produced by immunoSEQ multiplex PCR, yet TCRdb's version contains in-frame clones alone and is incomplete. The repertoire includes about 520,000 clones, 90% to 96% of them detected once, and about 0.06% sits in the top ten. The sequenced material came from naive CD4+ T cells sorted from blood. As to subset: CD45RA+ positively selected. The TCR originated in a woman under 40 in good health. The V and J genes are TRBV18 and TRBJ2-2; 12 bases are shared with TRBD2. The CDR3 here is CASSLRGLAGNTGELFF. The CDR3 nucleotides are TGTGCCAGCTCCCTCAGAGGACTAGCGGGAAACACCGGGGAGCTGTTTTTT.